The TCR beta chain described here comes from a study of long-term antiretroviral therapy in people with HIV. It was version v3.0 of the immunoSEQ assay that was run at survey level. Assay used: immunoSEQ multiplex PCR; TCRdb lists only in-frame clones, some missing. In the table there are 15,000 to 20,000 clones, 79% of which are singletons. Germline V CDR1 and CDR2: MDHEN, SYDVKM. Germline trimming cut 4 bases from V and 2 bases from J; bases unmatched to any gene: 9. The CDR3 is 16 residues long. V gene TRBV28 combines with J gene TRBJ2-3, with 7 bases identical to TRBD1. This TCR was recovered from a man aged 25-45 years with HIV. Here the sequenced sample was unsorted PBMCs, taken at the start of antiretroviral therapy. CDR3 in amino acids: CASSSETGLDTDTQYF. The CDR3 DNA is TGTGCCAGCAGTTCCGAGACAGGGCTGGACACAGATACGCAGTATTTT.